This is a list of T cell receptor beta chains from one sample in a study of blood T cell repertoires in COVID-19. Clones were sequenced by immunoSEQ multiplex PCR, and TCRdb holds only the in-frame ones, with some missing. Altogether 300,000 to 350,000 clones are present, 75% to 90% being singletons, with the ten largest covering 5%. The sequencing input was PBMCs or T cells enriched from blood (not recorded which). These receptors all come from a young man who had recovered from COVID-19. The CDR3 runs from the conserved cysteine through the conserved F or W. D genes are given only for firm matches. Some rows have no size entry. The others give once, few or many, or a class for an expanded clone.

abundance	j_gene	v_gene	d_gene	CDR3nt	CDR3aa
-	TRBJ1-3	TRBV4-1	-	TGCGCCAGCAGCCAACCGGGGGGCTCTGGAAACACCATATATTTT	CASSQPGGSGNTIYF
-	TRBJ1-2	TRBV3-1/TRBV3-2	-	TGTGCCAGCAGCCAGGACAGTAGAAATGGCTACACCTTC	CASSQDSRNGYTF
-	TRBJ1-5	TRBV6-6	TRBD1	TGTGCCAGCAGTTTGGGGACAGGTGACGTGCCCCAGCATTTT	CASSLGTGDVPQHF
-	TRBJ2-1	TRBV30	-	TGTGCCTGGAGTGTATCGCCTCCGGACATATACAATGAGCAGTTCTTC	CAWSVSPPDIYNEQFF
-	TRBJ1-1	TRBV4-1	TRBD1	TGCGCCAGCAGCCAAGGACAGGGGTGGGCTGAAGCTTTCTTT	CASSQGQGWAEAFF
-	TRBJ2-7	TRBV6-1	TRBD2	TGTGCCAGCAGTGAAGATGTGGGAGGGACCGCGTACTTC	CASSEDVGGTAYF
-	TRBJ1-4	TRBV28	TRBD1	TGTGCCAGCAGTTCGGACAGGGGTGGCGAAAAACTGTTTTTT	CASSSDRGGEKLFF
-	TRBJ1-1	TRBV6-5	TRBD1	TGTGCCAGCAGTCCCAGGACAGGGGCGCAGGCTTTCTTT	CASSPRTGAQAFF
-	TRBJ2-4	TRBV19	TRBD2	TGTGCCAGTAGTACTAGCGGGGTTAACATTCAGTACTTC	CASSTSGVNIQYF
-	TRBJ2-7	TRBV15	TRBD1	TGTGCCACCAGCGCTACGGGACAGAGCTCCTACGAGCAGTACTTC	CATSATGQSSYEQYF
few	TRBJ2-3	TRBV11-3	TRBD2	TGTGCCAGCAGCTTAGTAGCGGGAGGGGGCACAGATACGCAGTATTTT	CASSLVAGGGTDTQYF
-	TRBJ1-1	TRBV7-9	-	TGTGCCAGCAGAGAAGACAGGACTGAAGCTTTCTTT	CASREDRTEAFF
-	TRBJ2-3	TRBV28	TRBD2	TGTGCCAGCAGTTTGGTCGGTATTAGCGGGGGGGGCACAGATACGCAGTATTTT	CASSLVGISGGGTDTQYF
-	TRBJ1-2	TRBV12-5	-	TGTGCTAGTGGTTTGAGTTTTAGTGGCTATGGCTACACCTTC	CASGLSFSGYGYTF
-	TRBJ2-3	TRBV5-1	-	TGCGCCAGCGGCGGGCGGGGCACGGATACGCAGTATTTT	CASGGRGTDTQYF
few	TRBJ1-1	TRBV30	-	TGTGCCTGGACGCGGGGGGATCCCGTCCTGTACCAAATGAACACTGAAGCTTTCTTT	CAWTRGDPVLYQMNTEAFF
-	TRBJ1-1	TRBV29-1	-	TGCAGCGTTGAGTTGTTATCGGGAACTGAAGCTTTCTTT	CSVELLSGTEAFF
-	TRBJ1-3	TRBV5-5	-	TGTGCCAGCAGCTGGAGCGGGAGCTCTGGAAACACCATATATTTT	CASSWSGSSGNTIYF
-	TRBJ2-5	TRBV5-1	TRBD2	TGCGCCAGCAGCGGGACCGGGACTAGCTTTCTGCGGGGGACCCAGTACTTC	CASSGTGTSFLRGTQYF
few	TRBJ2-1	TRBV19	TRBD2	TGTGCCAGTAGTATCGGAGCGGGGGGCTATCGGGTGCAGTTCTTC	CASSIGAGGYRVQFF
-	TRBJ1-1	TRBV28	-	TGTGCCAGCACTGTACAGGTGAACACTGAAGCTTTCTTT	CASTVQVNTEAFF
-	TRBJ1-5	TRBV6-1	-	TGTGCCAGCAGTGAACCCCCAGGGGGCAATCAGCCCCAGCATTTT	CASSEPPGGNQPQHF
-	TRBJ2-3	TRBV18	TRBD2	TGTGCCAGCCTTCCAAGGGGAGGGGCGAACACAGATACGCAGTATTTT	CASLPRGGANTDTQYF
-	TRBJ1-6	TRBV4-2	-	TGTGCCAGCAGCCAAGGTCCGCGGGGAACCAATTCACCCCTCCACTTT	CASSQGPRGTNSPLHF
-	TRBJ2-3	TRBV5-4	TRBD2	TGTGCCAGCAGCTTGGGGGTGACTAGCGGGTACACAGATACGCAGTATTTT	CASSLGVTSGYTDTQYF
-	TRBJ2-3	TRBV28	-	TGTGCCAGCAGTTTAAATGGAGTTGATACGCAGTATTTT	CASSLNGVDTQYF
once	TRBJ2-7	TRBV9	TRBD1	TGTGCCAGCAGCGCCAACCGGGACAGGCCATCCTACGAGCAGTACTTC	CASSANRDRPSYEQYF
-	TRBJ2-6	TRBV5-1	-	TGCGCCAGCAGCCTGCGGTCTACTGGGGCCAACGTCCTGACTTTC	CASSLRSTGANVLTF
-	TRBJ2-7	TRBV5-4	TRBD2	TGTGCCAGCAGCTTGGGCAGCGGGGGGGCCGACGAGCAGTACTTC	CASSLGSGGADEQYF
-	TRBJ2-7	TRBV7-2	-	TGTGCCAGCAGCTTTATCGGTTCAAGCTCCTACGAGCAGTACTTC	CASSFIGSSSYEQYF
-	TRBJ1-4	TRBV5-1	TRBD1	TGCGCCAGCAGCCCCGGGACAGGGGGAAATGAAAAACTGTTTTTT	CASSPGTGGNEKLFF
-	TRBJ2-2	TRBV7-3	-	TGTGCCAGCAGCCCCTTAGCGAACACCGGGGAGCTGTTTTTT	CASSPLANTGELFF
-	TRBJ2-7	TRBV6-1	TRBD2	TGTGCCAGCAGTGATGGGCTAGCGGGGCCAGAGCAGTACTTC	CASSDGLAGPEQYF
-	TRBJ1-6	TRBV28	TRBD1	TGTGCCAGCAGTTTAGAGGACAGGGCTTCACCCCTCCACTTT	CASSLEDRASPLHF
-	TRBJ2-7	TRBV28	TRBD1	TGTGCCAGCAGTCTCGGACAGGGGGGGACTGAACAACCTTACGAGCAGTACTTC	CASSLGQGGTEQPYEQYF
few	TRBJ2-5	TRBV29-1	-	TGCAGCGTTGATGGAAGGGACTACCAAGAGACCCAGTACTTC	CSVDGRDYQETQYF
-	TRBJ2-7	TRBV2	TRBD1	TGTGCCAGCGGACAGGGTTACGAGCAGTACTTC	CASGQGYEQYF
once	TRBJ2-1	TRBV5-6	-	TGTGCCAGCCGGGGATACCCGATCTACAATGAGCAGTTCTTC	CASRGYPIYNEQFF
-	TRBJ2-3	TRBV5-4	TRBD1	TGTGCCAGCAGCCAGGGACAGCTTACCACAGATACGCAGTATTTT	CASSQGQLTTDTQYF
once	TRBJ2-1	TRBV10-3	TRBD2	TGTGCCATCAGTGCTGCTTCTAGCGGGGGCCCCTTCTCCTACAATGAGCAGTTCTTC	CAISAASSGGPFSYNEQFF
-	TRBJ2-1	TRBV5-1	-	TGCGCCAGCAGTCCGGGGAGCTCCTACAATGAGCAGTTCTTC	CASSPGSSYNEQFF
-	TRBJ2-2	TRBV6-1	-	TGTGCCAGCAGTGAATTGGGGCCTACCGGGGAGCTGTTTTTT	CASSELGPTGELFF
-	TRBJ2-7	TRBV5-1	TRBD1	TGCGCCAGCCGGGACAGCTCCTACGAGCAGTACTTC	CASRDSSYEQYF
once	TRBJ2-7	TRBV7-9	-	TGTGCCAGCAGCTTATCAGGGTACGAGCAGTACTTC	CASSLSGYEQYF
-	TRBJ2-7	TRBV5-6	TRBD1	TGTGCCAGCAGTATACAGGGGTGGGGAAATTCCTACGAGCAGTACTTC	CASSIQGWGNSYEQYF
once	TRBJ1-2	TRBV6-6	TRBD1	TGTGCCAGCGGGGAGACAGGGGAATATGGCTACACCTTC	CASGETGEYGYTF
-	TRBJ1-5	TRBV5-1	-	TGCGCCAGCAGCTTGTTGGCCGGGGAAGGGCCCCAGCATTTT	CASSLLAGEGPQHF
-	TRBJ2-5	TRBV2	-	TGTGCCAGCACTCCTGGGGAGTACCAAGAGACCCAGTACTTC	CASTPGEYQETQYF
-	TRBJ1-2	TRBV27	-	TGTGCCAGCAGTCGCACAGGCGGCCACTATGGCTACACCTTC	CASSRTGGHYGYTF
-	TRBJ2-5	TRBV19	-	TGTGCCAGTAGTATGGGGGCCGGGGACGGGACCCAGTACTTC	CASSMGAGDGTQYF
-	TRBJ2-5	TRBV6-5	TRBD2	TGTGCCAGCAGACGTACTATAGCGGGGGCGAGGACCCAGTACTTC	CASRRTIAGARTQYF
few	TRBJ1-6	TRBV20-1	-	TGCAGTGCTAGACCGGATTCACCCCTCCACTTT	CSARPDSPLHF
-	TRBJ2-7	TRBV2	-	TGTGCCAGCAGTGATAACTACGAGCAGTACTTC	CASSDNYEQYF
-	TRBJ1-2	TRBV5-8	-	TGTGCCAGCAGCTTGGTGGGCGTTACTAACTATGGCTACACCTTC	CASSLVGVTNYGYTF
-	TRBJ1-1	TRBV10-2	TRBD1	TGCGCCAGCAGTGGGTTTGCAGGGGGCTATTACACTGAAGCTTTCTTT	CASSGFAGGYYTEAFF
-	TRBJ2-7	TRBV18	-	TGTGCCAGCTCACCCATACAGGTCTACGAGCAGTACTTC	CASSPIQVYEQYF
-	TRBJ2-4	TRBV28	-	TGTGCCAGTCAGGCGGACAGTATGAACATTCAGTACTTC	CASQADSMNIQYF
-	TRBJ2-7	TRBV5-1	TRBD2	TGCGCCAGCAGCTTGGGAAGCGGGGGGGCAGAAGAGCAGTACTTC	CASSLGSGGAEEQYF
-	TRBJ1-2	TRBV2	TRBD1	TGTGCCAGCAGTGAAAGTTGGGACAGGATAATCTATGGCTACACCTTC	CASSESWDRIIYGYTF